Listed below are T cell receptor beta chains from one sample, sequenced in a study of blood T cell repertoires in COVID-19. Data came from immunoSEQ multiplex PCR; TCRdb stores just in-frame clones and leaves some out. The table records roughly 180,000 clones, approximately 81% of them present only once. Sequencing input: PBMCs or T cells enriched from blood (not recorded which). Receptors originate from a man aged 55-75 years who had recovered from COVID-19. CDR3s leave out the opening cysteine and the closing phenylalanine or tryptophan. Each record gives: V gene, J gene, CDR3 protein.

TRBV29-1	TRBJ2-1	SVLSGGALDEQF
TRBV18	TRBJ1-1	ASSPGTGGFTEAF
TRBV19	TRBJ2-6	ASSFGQAYFLSGANVLT
TRBV27	TRBJ1-6	ASSSPGTGGDNSPLH
TRBV6-5	TRBJ1-1	ASSYAGVNTEAF
TRBV19	TRBJ1-6	ASSGGLRNSPLH
TRBV6-4	TRBJ2-1	ASRSDPLGPNEQF
TRBV6-5	TRBJ1-1	ASSRGGTAF
TRBV10-3	TRBJ2-5	AISSAPGETQY
TRBV5-5	TRBJ1-1	ASSLVVGTGNTEAF
TRBV6-1	TRBJ2-3	ASSVLLSGGASDTQY
TRBV30	TRBJ1-3	AGKGAGNTIY
TRBV29-1	TRBJ2-7	SVLAGRGLASYEQY
TRBV9	TRBJ2-2	ASSASGRANTGELF
TRBV5-8	TRBJ1-3	ASSFTGSGNTIY
TRBV2	TRBJ1-1	ASSVGHANTEAF
TRBV11-2	TRBJ2-2	ASSLVGGSRAGELF
TRBV19	TRBJ1-5	ASQPGQSRQPQH
TRBV28	TRBJ1-2	ASSLYPDRDYGYT
TRBV28	TRBJ2-7	ASSLLSSGPHYEQY
TRBV12-3/TRBV12-4	TRBJ2-3	ASSSASRDTQY
TRBV24-1	TRBJ2-1	ATSEPPGQGYNEQF
TRBV18	TRBJ1-2	ASSFSDGYT
TRBV12-3/TRBV12-4	TRBJ2-7	ASSSKTGVEQY
TRBV6-5	TRBJ1-6	ASRRQGARSPLH